This T cell receptor beta chain comes out of a study of tumor-infiltrating lymphocytes in primary liver carcinoma. The CDR3 extends over 15 amino acids. The germline gives CDR1 MNHEY, CDR2 SVGEGT. Regarding this clonotype: At one boundary the junction diverges from the germline segment, which might be a read error.

The investigators made TCR beta cDNA from roughly 0.55 ug total RNA, using a constant-region primer. Library construction for TCR beta comprised three nested multiplex PCR rounds performed with slightly modified ARM-PCR. A C-beta reverse primer and TRBV1-TRBV30 forward primers served in each of the first two PCR rounds, at roughly 10 cycles apiece. TCRdb analysed the multiplex PCR reads with MiXCR anew, one entry per CDR3 protein. Of 55,000 to 65,000 distinct CDR3 sequences listed, 55% to 75% were seen once; the top ten hold approximately 52%. Co-extraction of RNA and DNA was performed on about 19-31 mg of unsorted bulk tissue. By surgical resection, the patients were treated for their primary liver carcinoma. Every tumor sample had over 80% viable tumor cells.

Specimen: liver tumor tissue from sampling region 2. Regarding subset: tumor region T2, inferior pole. The chain links TRBV6-2 or TRBV6-3 to TRBJ2-5; TRBD2 is a possible D gene (5 bases). The sequence was collected from a man aged 35 to 55 with primary liver carcinoma and hepatitis B virus infection. CDR3 DNA sequence: TGTGCCAGCAATTACTCGAGGGTACCCGGGAAGACCCAGTACTTC. This translates into CASNYSRVPGKTQYF.